The 29 T cell receptor beta chains in this list originate from one sample, sequenced in a study of glioma-infiltrating T cells. Using RNA template, CDR3s of TCR alpha and beta were amplified with iRepertoire arm-PCR. Each CDR3 protein gets one entry after TCRdb re-called the multiplex PCR reads with MiXCR. Among 100,000 to 150,000 distinct CDR3 sequences, about 25% were seen once, and the ten largest hold 27%. Sequencing was done on a sample of glioma tissue, nonneoplastic brain tissue, or PBMCs (not recorded which). The receptor source for this set is a human donor with low-grade glioma or glioblastoma, undergoing nonglioma brain surgery, or in good health (not recorded which).

V and J are TRBV6-1 and TRBJ1-2; TRBD1 is a possible D gene (6 bases). Germline V gives CDR1 MNHNS, CDR2 SASEGT. The V gene lost 6 bases and the J gene lost 7 bases, with 18 bases spanning the gap. The CDR3 runs to 14 residues. The CDR3 DNA reads as TGTGCCAGCAGGCCAGGACAGACAAACCGTGGCTACACCTTC. It encodes CASRPGQTNRGYTF.

V is TRBV19 and J is TRBJ1-1; D may be TRBD1 (5 bases). V lost 3 bases to trimming and J lost 6 bases, with 8 bases between them. The V gene's germline CDR1 is LNHDA and CDR2 SQIVND (reference sequence). This CDR3 contains 12 residues. The DNA of the CDR3 is TGTGCCAGTAGTATGACGGGGGCTGAAGCTTTCTTT. Translated: CASSMTGAEAFF.

This chain links TRBV7-9 with TRBJ2-4; possible D gene TRBD2, 6 bases. Germline CDR1 and CDR2: SEHNR and FQNEAQ (reference sequence). This CDR3 is built from 13 residues. The germline V and J ends were trimmed by 11 bases and 9 bases, with 20 bases remaining between them. CDR3 sequence (DNA): TGTGCCGGCGCCGGGGGTACAGAGTTCATTCAGTACTTC. Its protein product is CAGAGGTEFIQYF.

The CDR3 region is CSARPTGGREDPDTQYF. The CDR3 DNA follows: TGCAGTGCTAGGCCGACAGGGGGCAGGGAGGACCCAGATACGCAGTATTTT. The chain links TRBV20-1 to TRBJ2-3; 10 bases line up with TRBD1. J lost 4 bases, V lost 3 bases, and 13 bases had no gene match. CDR3 length: 17 residues. The germline V gene encodes CDR1 DFQATT and CDR2 SNEGSKA (reference sequence).

The CDR3 protein is CASSSAVEDTEAFF. CDR3 coding DNA: TGTGCCAGCAGCTCCGCGGTGGAGGACACTGAAGCTTTCTTT. This rearrangement joins TRBV7-9 to TRBJ1-1; D not resolved. V was clipped by 4 bases and J by 3 bases, with 12 bases between them. The CDR3 runs 14 residues. Germline V gene data show CDR1 as SEHNR and CDR2 as FQNEAQ (reference sequence). The variable domain in full, completed from reference TRBV7-9 and TRBJ1-1, reads DTGVSQNPRHKITKRGQNVTFRCDPISEHNRLYWYRQTLGQGPEFLTYFQNEAQLEKSRLLSDRFSAERPKGSFSTLEIQRTEQGDSAMYLCASSSAVEDTEAFFGQGTRLTVV.

The table lists this clonotype with many counts. The V call is TRBV6-6, the J call TRBJ1-3; D is uncertain. With 0 bases removed from V and 8 bases from J, the gap between germline ends came to 11 bases. This CDR3 has 14 residues. Germline lookup yields CDR1 MNHNY and CDR2 SVGAGI (reference sequence). This chain's CDR3 is CASSYSLGLDTIYF. The CDR3 region has the DNA TGTGCCAGCAGTTACTCTCTGGGTTTGGACACCATATATTTT.

Note on this clonotype: Mismatch with germline at one junction end may stem from a read error. V usage is TRBV6-6 and J usage is TRBJ2-3, with 7 nucleotides matching TRBD1. The CDR3 covers 12 residues. Germline V gene data show CDR1 as MNHNY and CDR2 as SVGAGI (reference sequence). Written as DNA, the CDR3 is TGTGCCAGCAGACAGGGGTCAGATACGCATTATTTT. The encoded protein is CASRQGSDTHYF.

This clonotype was seen more than once but under ten times. The CDR3 region has the DNA TGTGCCAGCACAACCACAGATACGCAGTATTTT. Its protein is CASTTTDTQYF. The chain couples TRBV7-8 to TRBJ2-3; the D is unclear. Germline V gene data show CDR1 as SGHVS and CDR2 as FQNEAQ. V was shortened by 7 bases and J by 2 bases, with 4 bases between the two germline ends. The CDR3 totals 11 residues.

The chain links TRBV2 to TRBJ1-5; no clear D gene. Trimming pared 6 bases from V and 9 bases from J, leaving 12 bases between. The germline V gene encodes CDR1 SNHLY and CDR2 FYNNEI. The CDR3 extends over 12 amino acids. CDR3 in DNA: TGTGCCAGCAGCTCCTGGCCGGGGCCCCAGCATTTT. It is translated as CASSSWPGPQHF.

This clonotype has a count of ten or more. The chain recombines TRBV20-1 with TRBJ2-7; a possible D gene is TRBD1 (6 bases). The CDR3 sequence is 9 residues long. Germline-derived CDR1 and CDR2 are DFQATT and SNEGSKA (reference sequence). In nucleotides, the CDR3 is TGCAGTGCGCGAGCCAGGGGACGGGTC. It yields the protein CSARARGRV.

This clonotype has a handful of counts. The chain combines TRBV27 with TRBJ2-7; D possibly matches TRBD1 or TRBD2 (7 bases each). Per the germline V gene, CDR1 is MNHEY and CDR2 is SMNVEV (reference sequence). The CDR3 length is 15 residues. Trimming took off 6 bases at V and 0 bases at J, with 15 bases between the two ends. The CDR3 nucleotides read TGTGCCAGCAGCCTCCAGGGGGGGAGCTCCTACGAGCAGTACGTC. Translating gives CASSLQGGSSYEQYV.

There are a few counts of this clonotype. This chain joins TRBV28 and TRBJ2-3, with 7 bases lining up with TRBD2. The germline CDR1 and CDR2 sequences are MDHEN and SYDVKM. CDR3 size: 14 residues. V trimming: 1 base; J trimming: 8 bases; junction bases outside the gene matches: 6. CDR3 in DNA: TGTGCCAGCAGTTTATTAGGGCGCGGGGGTACGCAGTATTTT. It is translated as CASSLLGRGGTQYF.

This clonotype was picked up one time. One junction end disagrees with the germline gene, perhaps due to a read error. The V call is TRBV20-1, the J call TRBJ2-4; D unresolved. The CDR3 consists of 14 residues. CDR1 and CDR2 (germline): DFQATT, SNEGSKA (reference sequence). The CDR3 spells CSAKSTRALNEQLF. The CDR3 DNA reads TGCAGTGCTAAGTCTACGAGAGCTTTGAATGAGCAGCTCTTC.

The rearrangement links TRBV29-1 to TRBJ2-1, with a weak D call TRBD2 (5 bases). Deletions cut 7 bases from V and 4 bases from J, with 20 bases between. Germline V gene lookup returns CDR1 SQVTM and CDR2 ANQGSEA. The CDR3 length is 15 residues. CDR3 loop: CSATLPERGYNEQFF. CDR3 bases: TGCAGCGCGACCTTACCCGAACGGGGATACAATGAGCAGTTCTTC.

The CDR3 nucleotides are TGTGCCAGCAGTTTACAGGAATGGGGGTCAGAGACCCAGTACTTC. Translating it yields CASSLQEWGSETQYF. The V gene is TRBV12-3 or TRBV12-4, the J gene TRBJ2-5; D may be TRBD1 or TRBD2 (5 bases each). Deletions cut 2 bases from V and 4 bases from J, with 14 bases between. CDR3 length equals 15 residues.

This clonotype showed up just a few times. J is TRBJ2-3 and V is TRBV6-4; possibly TRBD2 for D (6 bases). The V end lost 2 bases, the J end lost 8 bases, and 8 bases lay between the germline ends. The CDR3 contains 12 residues. From germline, CDR1 is MRHNA and CDR2 SNTAGT. In DNA, the CDR3 is TGTGCCAGCAGTGACGGCGGGGCTACGCAGTATTTT. It codes for CASSDGGATQYF.

This clonotype was picked up many times. V is TRBV20-1 and J is TRBJ2-7; D uncertain. With 1 base removed from V and 1 base from J, the gap between germline ends came to 5 bases. The CDR3 length is 12 residues. CDR1 and CDR2 from the germline V gene are DFQATT and SNEGSKA (reference sequence). The CDR3 bases are TGCAGTGCTAGAGGGGAATCCTACGAGCAGTACGTC. It translates to CSARGESYEQYV.

This clonotype turned up a few times. The rearrangement uses TRBV7-9 and TRBJ2-7; weak D call: TRBD1 (6 bases). V was trimmed by 4 bases and J by 2 bases, leaving 9 bases between them. Germline lookup yields CDR1 SEHNR and CDR2 FQNEAQ (reference sequence). The CDR3 runs to 13 residues. CDR3 loop: CASSSGHPYEQYV. The CDR3 nucleotides read TGTGCCAGCAGCTCGGGACATCCCTACGAGCAGTACGTC.

Note on this clonotype: A much larger clone sits a single nucleotide away, making a read error possible. This chain joins TRBV20-1 and TRBJ1-5; D uncertain. The germline V gene encodes CDR1 DFQATT and CDR2 SNEGSKA (reference sequence). CDR3 length: 15 amino acids. The CDR3 bases are TGCAGTGCTAGAGAGGTGGCAAATAGCGATCAGCCCCAGCATTTT. Protein sequence: CSAREVANSDQPQHF.

The chain uses TRBV24-1 and TRBJ2-2; a weak D match, TRBD1 (5 bases). This CDR3 contains 13 residues. V was pared by 4 bases and J by 6 bases, with 8 bases between. Germline-derived CDR1 and CDR2 are KGHDR and SFDVKD. The CDR3: CATSEDNPGELFF. CDR3 DNA: TGTGCCACCAGTGAGGACAACCCCGGGGAGCTGTTTTTT.

This clonotype was found once. The rearrangement links TRBV7-2 to TRBJ2-7, with a weak D call TRBD1 (6 bases). Germline V gives CDR1 SGHTA, CDR2 FQGNSA. This CDR3 region has 13 residues. CDR3 sequence reads: CASSIYRDGEKYV. CDR3 bases: TGCGCCAGCAGCATTTACAGGGATGGCGAGAAGTACGTC.

This chain uses TRBV12-3 or TRBV12-4 with TRBJ1-5, with TRBD1 matching over 8 bases. V lost 6 bases, J lost 1 base, and 11 bases stayed unmatched. The CDR3 covers 17 residues. CDR3 in DNA: TGTGCCAGCAGCCCTCGGACAGGGTACTCAAGCAATCAGCCCCAGCATTTT. This codes for CASSPRTGYSSNQPQHF.

This clonotype was recorded a few times. V gene TRBV14 combines with J gene TRBJ1-1; the D gene is possibly TRBD1 (5 bases). From germline, CDR1 is SGHDN and CDR2 FVKESK. Trimming stripped 1 base from V and 4 bases from J, with 13 bases between. The CDR3 loop spans 15 amino acids. CDR3 sequence: CASSQASGRGTEAFF. CDR3 sequence (DNA): TGTGCCAGCAGCCAAGCAAGTGGGAGGGGCACTGAAGCTTTCTTT.

This clonotype has a handful of counts. The chain has TRBV7-2 and TRBJ1-1, with D possibly TRBD1 on 6 matching bases. The ends were cut back, 6 bases at V and 0 bases at J, with 11 bases in the middle. The CDR3 extends over 14 amino acids. From germline, CDR1 is SGHTA and CDR2 FQGNSA. CDR3 sequence reads: CASRRGQVNTEAFF. In DNA, the CDR3 is TGTGCCAGCAGGCGGGGACAAGTGAACACTGAAGCTTTCTTT.

The sample holds a few counts of this clonotype. A much bigger clone sits one base away, suggesting this may be a read error. The rearrangement joins TRBV20-1 to TRBJ2-7, with TRBD2 matching 9 bases. CDR3 length equals 13 residues. Germline V gene data show CDR1 as DFQATT and CDR2 as SNEGSKA (reference sequence). CDR3 protein: CGPTSGGPYEQYV. The CDR3, as DNA: TGCGGGCCGACGAGCGGGGGGCCCTACGAGCAGTACGTC.

This chain joins TRBV2 and TRBJ1-1; 7 nucleotides agree with TRBD1. The CDR3 runs 10 residues. Germline CDR1 is SNHLY and CDR2 is FYNNEI. J was trimmed by 12 bases and V by 6 bases; bases with no gene match: 4. The CDR3 here is CASRGGVPFF. CDR3 DNA: TGTGCCAGCAGAGGGGGCGTGCCTTTCTTT.

This chain joins TRBV3-1 and TRBJ1-1; D remains unclear. Deletions cut 4 bases from V and 1 base from J, with 10 bases between. Germline CDR1 and CDR2: LGHDT and YNNKEL (reference sequence). This CDR3 is built from 14 residues. CDR3 bases: TGTGCCAGCAGCCGCCTAGGAGGGAACACTGAAGCTTTCTTT. This gives the protein CASSRLGGNTEAFF. Full variable domain (missing parts from reference TRBV3-1 and TRBJ1-1): DTAVSQTPKYLVTQMGNDKSIKCEQNLGHDTMYWYKQDSKKFLKIMFSYNNKELIINETVPNRFSPKSPDKAHLNLHINSLELGDSAVYFCASSRLGGNTEAFFGQGTRLTVV.

This clonotype was seen at least ten times. The chain couples TRBV2 to TRBJ1-5, with unresolved D. Trimming removed 2 bases from V and 3 bases from J, with 11 bases in between. This CDR3 spans 15 amino acids. Germline V CDR1 and CDR2: SNHLY, FYNNEI. The CDR3 region has the DNA TGTGCCAGCAGTGAATACAGTTACCTCAATCAGCCCCAGCATTTT. Translation: CASSEYSYLNQPQHF.

V gene TRBV29-1 combines with J gene TRBJ2-1; weak D call: TRBD2 (5 bases). Looked up from germline, CDR1 is SQVTM and CDR2 is ANQGSEA. The CDR3 contains 16 residues. With 6 bases removed from V and 5 bases from J, the gap between germline ends came to 23 bases. The CDR3 reads CSVRERSRLEDNEQFF. The CDR3 region has the DNA TGCAGCGTAAGGGAGCGGAGTCGCTTGGAAGACAATGAGCAGTTCTTC.